The 22 T cell receptor beta chains in this list originate from one sample, sequenced in a study of blood T cell repertoires in COVID-19 (dated by TCRdb to the early 2020s). Receptor libraries were prepared by the immunoSEQ multiplex PCR assay. TCRdb provides this immuneACCESS table in a form limited to in-frame rearrangements. Some clones are lacking; in checked studies, under half of them reflect an unresolved V gene, and why the rest are absent is not known. This sample is represented by roughly 300,000 clones; nearly 90% of them were singletons. Under 6% of the sample is held by the ten biggest clonotypes. The sequenced material came from PBMCs or T cells enriched from blood (not recorded which). These receptors originate from a woman between 25 and 40 years old who had recovered from COVID-19.

The CDR3 is CASSEWGSSYNSPLHF. Here the CDR3 DNA reads TGTGCCAGCAGTGAATGGGGCAGCAGTTATAATTCACCCCTCCACTTT. V usage is TRBV6-1 and J usage is TRBJ1-6; D perhaps matches TRBD1 (5 bases). The CDR3 has 16 amino acids. Trimming took 2 bases from V and 4 from J, leaving 12 bases between them. CDR1 is MNHNS and CDR2 is SASEGT in the germline V gene.

A single count supports this clone. The chain employs TRBV30 and TRBJ2-7; 12 nucleotides match TRBD1. The V and J ends lost 7 bases and 6 bases, in that order; junction bases with no gene match: 13. Germline CDR1 is GTSNPN and CDR2 is SVGIG (reference sequence). This CDR3 has 15 residues. CDR3 nucleotide sequence: TGTGCCTCCGGGGGACAGGGGGCCCTCGGCGTCGAGCAGTACTTC. Translation gives CASGGQGALGVEQYF.

A note on this clone: Other DNA sequences from this sample encode an identical CDR3 as well. The gene calls are TRBV30 and TRBJ2-3; no definite D call. The V gene's germline CDR1 is GTSNPN and CDR2 SVGIG (reference sequence). Trimming left V 0 bases short and J 5 bases short, with 3 bases between. The CDR3 spans 11 residues. The CDR3 region is CAWSVKDTQYF. The CDR3 nucleotides are TGTGCCTGGAGTGTTAAAGATACGCAGTATTTT. Drawing the rest from reference TRBV30 and TRBJ2-3, the complete variable domain is SQTIHQWPATLVQPVGSPLSLECTVEGTSNPNLYWYRQAAGRGLQLLFYSVGIGQISSEVPQNLSASRPQDRQFILSSKKLLLSDSGFYLCAWSVKDTQYFGPGTRLTVL.

The V call is TRBV7-2, the J call TRBJ2-7, with a tentative D call TRBD2 (6 bases). Trimming pared 5 bases from V and 5 bases from J, leaving 13 bases between. This CDR3 comprises 13 residues. Germline lookup yields CDR1 SGHTA and CDR2 FQGNSA. The CDR3 DNA reads TGTGCCAGCAGCCGGCCAGGGACTGACGAGCAGTACTTC. It codes for CASSRPGTDEQYF.

The V call is TRBV6-2 or TRBV6-3, the J call TRBJ2-3; 9 bases are a match to TRBD2. This CDR3 has 17 residues. The trim removed 3 bases at V and 0 bases at J, leaving 7 bases unmatched. Germline CDR1 and CDR2: MNHEY and SVGEGT. This CDR3 reads CASSYPGLAYSTDTQYF. Written as DNA, the CDR3 is TGTGCCAGCAGTTATCCGGGACTAGCCTATAGCACAGATACGCAGTATTTT.

This chain connects TRBV7-9 to TRBJ1-2; D not resolved. V lost 3 bases and J lost 1, with 3 bases in between. The CDR3 length is 12 residues. Germline lookup yields CDR1 SEHNR and CDR2 FQNEAQ (reference sequence). The CDR3, as DNA: TGTGCCAGCAGCTTCGTTAACTATGGCTACACCTTC. It specifies CASSFVNYGYTF.

The genes are TRBV11-2 and TRBJ2-1; 7 bases align to TRBD1. CDR1 and CDR2 from the germline V gene are SGHAT and FQNNGV. The junction had 5 bases not matched to a gene; V was cut back by 5 bases and J by 7 bases. This CDR3 has 13 residues. CDR3 sequence reads: CASSVMTGNEQFF. The CDR3 nucleotides read TGTGCCAGCAGCGTAATGACAGGGAATGAGCAGTTCTTC.

This clone was recorded once. The rearrangement links TRBV7-8 to TRBJ2-5, with D tentatively TRBD2 (6 bases). The CDR3 has 14 residues. Germline values: CDR1 SGHVS, CDR2 FQNEAQ. V was shortened by 11 bases and J by 7 bases, with 23 bases between the two germline ends. The CDR3 DNA reads TGTGCCTGCCCAAGGACGGGGGACCCAGGGACCCAGTACTTC. This encodes CACPRTGDPGTQYF.

The rearrangement uses TRBV5-1 and TRBJ2-5, with D possibly being TRBD1 (5 bases). CDR1 and CDR2 from the germline V gene are SGHRS and YFSETQ. This CDR3 comprises 17 residues. V lost 0 bases and J lost 1, with 16 bases in between. The CDR3 bases are TGCGCCAGCAGCTTGGGCCCCAATCAGGGTCCCCAAGAGACCCAGTACTTC. Its protein product is CASSLGPNQGPQETQYF. The variable domain in full, completed from reference TRBV5-1 and TRBJ2-5, reads KAGVTQTPRYLIKTRGQQVTLSCSPISGHRSVSWYQQTPGQGLQFLFEYFSETQRNKGNFPGRFSGRQFSNSRSEMNVSTLELGDSALYLCASSLGPNQGPQETQYFGPGTRLLVL.

About this clone itself: The same CDR3 also results from other DNA sequences found in this sample. The chain carries TRBV19 and TRBJ1-1; 8 nucleotides agree with TRBD1. Germline trimming cut 5 bases from V and 0 bases from J; bases unmatched to any gene: 5. CDR3 size: 15 residues. CDR1 and CDR2 from the germline V gene are LNHDA and SQIVND (reference sequence). Written as DNA, the CDR3 is TGTGCCAGTAGTTTAGGGACAGGACTGAACACTGAAGCTTTCTTT. This translates into CASSLGTGLNTEAFF.

The genes are TRBV12-5 and TRBJ1-2; TRBD1 might be the D (5 bases). This CDR3 region has 15 residues. V was shortened by 1 base and J by 8 bases, with 17 bases between the two germline ends. Germline V CDR1 and CDR2: LGHNT, FRNRAP. The CDR3 protein is CASGLERGSGGGYTF. The CDR3 nucleotides are TGTGCTAGTGGTTTGGAACGGGGCTCCGGGGGGGGCTACACCTTC.

The V call is TRBV7-9, the J call TRBJ1-3, with D possibly TRBD1 on 5 matching bases. This CDR3 spans 17 amino acids. Trimming left V 5 bases short and J 0 bases short, with 17 bases between. CDR1 is SEHNR and CDR2 is FQNEAQ in the germline V gene (reference sequence). This CDR3 is CASSPGPSQGSGNTIYF. CDR3 nucleotides: TGTGCCAGCAGCCCAGGCCCCTCCCAGGGCTCTGGAAACACCATATATTTT. The full variable domain, with the rest looked up from reference TRBV7-9 and TRBJ1-3, is DTGVSQNPRHKITKRGQNVTFRCDPISEHNRLYWYRQTLGQGPEFLTYFQNEAQLEKSRLLSDRFSAERPKGSFSTLEIQRTEQGDSAMYLCASSPGPSQGSGNTIYFGEGSWLTVV.

The chain couples TRBV7-2 to TRBJ1-3; 8 bases are shared with TRBD1. Trimming took 5 bases from V and 4 from J; bases not matched to a gene: 10. From germline, CDR1 is SGHTA and CDR2 FQGNSA. This CDR3 has 16 amino acids. CDR3 protein: CASSQRTGPGGNTIYF. The DNA of the CDR3 is TGTGCCAGCAGCCAACGGACAGGGCCAGGAGGAAACACCATATATTTT.

The genes are TRBV19 and TRBJ1-2, with D perhaps matching TRBD1 (6 bases). The V gene's germline CDR1 is LNHDA and CDR2 SQIVND (reference sequence). The ends were cut back, 2 bases at V and 2 bases at J, with 12 bases in the middle. This CDR3 is built from 15 residues. The CDR3 nucleotides read TGTGCCAGTAGTATACAACCAGGACAGAACTATGGCTACACCTTC. Encoded protein: CASSIQPGQNYGYTF.

The chain combines TRBV12-3 or TRBV12-4 with TRBJ2-7; D ambiguous. V was cut by 4 bases and J by 2 bases, with 3 bases left in between. CDR3 length equals 11 residues. The CDR3 is CASSSTYEQYF. As DNA, the CDR3 is TGTGCCAGCAGTTCAACCTACGAGCAGTACTTC.

The chain carries TRBV18 and TRBJ2-2; the match to TRBD1 covers 7 bases. Per the germline V gene, CDR1 is KGHSH and CDR2 is LQKENI. V gave up 4 bases and J gave up 0 bases; unmatched junction bases: 5. The CDR3 totals 16 residues. CDR3 sequence reads: CASSLLGQTNTGELFF. CDR3 nucleotide sequence: TGTGCCAGCTCACTCTTGGGACAGACGAACACCGGGGAGCTGTTTTTT.

The table lists this clone with a count of one. This chain joins TRBV5-6 and TRBJ2-1, with TRBD2 as a possible D gene (5 bases). Trimming pared 1 base from V and 7 bases from J, leaving 15 bases between. The CDR3 is made up of 15 amino acids. In germline, CDR1 is SGHDT, CDR2 YYEEEE. CDR3 loop: CASSLSGNPWNEQFF. CDR3 sequence (DNA): TGTGCCAGCAGCTTGTCGGGGAACCCCTGGAATGAGCAGTTCTTC. Based on the CDR3 plus reference TRBV5-6 and TRBJ2-1, the full variable domain is DAGVTQSPTHLIKTRGQQVTLRCSPKSGHDTVSWYQQALGQGPQFIFQYYEEEERQRGNFPDRFSGHQFPNYSSELNVNALLLGDSALYLCASSLSGNPWNEQFFGPGTRLTVL.

This sequence joins TRBV5-1 and TRBJ2-1; D possibly corresponds to TRBD1 (6 bases). This CDR3 has 14 residues. The germline gives CDR1 SGHRS, CDR2 YFSETQ. Between the trimmed V and J ends, which lost 0 bases and 12 bases, there was a span of 16 bases. The CDR3 spells CASSLERTVKVQFF. CDR3 coding DNA: TGCGCCAGCAGCTTGGAACGGACAGTAAAGGTGCAGTTCTTC.

The chain carries TRBV7-9 and TRBJ2-1, with 15 positions matching TRBD2. Germline V gene sequence: CDR1 SEHNR, CDR2 FQNEAQ (reference sequence). The CDR3 covers 17 residues. Trimming removed 3 bases from V and 7 bases from J; junction bases left unmatched: 7. The DNA of the CDR3 is TGTGCCAGCAGCTTTACGGGACTAGCGGGGGGAGGGAATGAGCAGTTCTTC. Its protein is CASSFTGLAGGGNEQFF. The variable domain in full, completed from reference TRBV7-9 and TRBJ2-1, reads DTGVSQNPRHKITKRGQNVTFRCDPISEHNRLYWYRQTLGQGPEFLTYFQNEAQLEKSRLLSDRFSAERPKGSFSTLEIQRTEQGDSAMYLCASSFTGLAGGGNEQFFGPGTRLTVL.

This clone was counted once. J is TRBJ1-6 and V is TRBV18; D unclear. The CDR3 has 15 residues. Trimming took off 2 bases at V and 7 bases at J, with 12 bases between the two ends. Germline V gene data show CDR1 as KGHSH and CDR2 as LQKENI. The CDR3, as DNA: TGTGCCAGCTCACCAAGGCAGGTCTCAAATTCACCCCTCCACTTT. This gives the protein CASSPRQVSNSPLHF.

This chain uses TRBV9 with TRBJ2-5; D is possibly TRBD2 (5 bases). CDR1 and CDR2 (germline): SGDLS, YYNGEE. The CDR3 runs 14 residues. V shed 3 bases and J shed 3 bases, with 12 bases lying between them. CDR3 sequence reads: CASSEEGGKETQYF. The CDR3 bases are TGTGCCAGCAGCGAGGAAGGAGGTAAAGAGACCCAGTACTTC.

This clone showed up just once. The J gene is TRBJ1-1, the V gene TRBV6-5; D remains ambiguous. The V end lost 1 base, the J end lost 2 bases, and 8 bases lay between the germline ends. CDR3 length: 14 amino acids. Germline V gene sequence: CDR1 MNHEY, CDR2 SVGAGI. In nucleotides, the CDR3 is TGTGCCAGCAGTTACTATACAGCAAACACTGAAGCTTTCTTT. This translates into CASSYYTANTEAFF.